This T cell receptor (beta chain) is drawn from a study of blood T cell repertoires in COVID-19. Participants' reported clinical history set cohort assignment. This clone was detected once. Produced via immunoSEQ multiplex PCR; TCRdb's table is partial and in-frame only. The sample yields 310,000 or so clones, approximately 86% seen once. This TCR was recovered from a woman between 18 and 30 years old who had recovered from COVID-19. The sample comprised PBMCs or T cells enriched from blood (not recorded which).

DNA for the CDR3: TGTGCCAGCAGCTCCGGCCTAGCGGGGGGGCCACGTGGAGAGACCCAGTACTTC. Protein: CASSSGLAGGPRGETQYF. V usage is TRBV7-3 and J usage is TRBJ2-5, with 12 bases aligning to TRBD2. Germline-derived CDR1 and CDR2 are SGHTA and FQGTGA. The CDR3 has 18 residues. V dropped 4 bases and J dropped 4; count of bases not matched to a gene: 13.